This entry lists 6 T cell receptor beta chains sequenced from one sample in a study of T cells in Graves' hyperthyroidism and ophthalmopathy. Amplification of TCR beta CDR3 regions was performed using RNA transcripts as template. During a first-round RT-PCR of the TCR CDR3, the HTBI primer set was used. TCRdb recomputed calls from the multiplex PCR reads with MiXCR, one row per CDR3 protein. Of 350,000 to 450,000 distinct CDR3 sequences in the sample, about 14% are singletons; the top ten hold around 28%. Sequencing was performed on blood. The source of these receptors is a man aged 45-65 years with Graves' ophthalmopathy.

Many counts were recorded for this clonotype. This chain joins TRBV4-1 and TRBJ2-5, with 9 bases aligning to TRBD2. From germline, CDR1 is MGHRA and CDR2 YSYEKL. The CDR3 covers 17 residues. V lost 0 bases to trimming and J lost 2 bases; unmatched junction nucleotides: 7. The CDR3 DNA follows: TGCGCCAGCAGCCAAGAAGGCGCGGGAGGGGAGCAAGAGACCCAGTACTTC. Its translation: CASSQEGAGGEQETQYF.

This CDR3 reads CASSPRDDADTQYF. The CDR3, as DNA: TGTGCCAGCAGTCCCCGGGACGACGCAGATACGCAGTATTTT. The chain is built from TRBV6-1 and TRBJ2-3; D is tentatively TRBD1 or TRBD2 (5 bases each). Germline V CDR1 and CDR2: MNHNS, SASEGT. Deletions cut 5 bases from V and 4 bases from J, with 13 bases between. This CDR3 region has 14 residues.

Points on this clonotype: Since a much larger clone is just one base distant, this may be a read error. This sequence joins TRBV27 and TRBJ1-2, with 9 bases matching TRBD1. V lost 6 bases, J lost 8 bases, and 10 bases stayed unmatched. The CDR3 has 14 residues. The V gene's germline CDR1 is MNHEY and CDR2 SMNVEV (reference sequence). In DNA, the CDR3 is TGTGCCAGCAGCCCACGGGACAGGGTTAGGGGCTACACCTTC. Its translation: CASSPRDRVRGYTF.

This clonotype was detected ten times or more. The rearrangement joins TRBV3-1 to TRBJ2-5; TRBD1 might be the D (6 bases). The CDR3 covers 12 residues. Trimming removed 5 bases at V and 5 bases at J, with 9 bases between. The germline V gene encodes CDR1 LGHDT and CDR2 YNNKEL (reference sequence). The chain's CDR3 is CASSTGFETQYF. The CDR3 bases are TGTGCCAGCAGCACAGGGTTCGAGACCCAGTACTTC.

This clonotype was picked up a small number of times. The rearrangement uses TRBV15 and TRBJ1-4, with 7 bases matching TRBD1. Germline V gene data show CDR1 as LNHNV and CDR2 as YYDKDF (reference sequence). This CDR3 region has 14 residues. V trimming: 2 bases; J trimming: 5 bases; junction bases outside the gene matches: 2. The CDR3 is CATSRSGQNEKLFF. The CDR3, as DNA: TGTGCCACCAGCAGATCGGGACAGAATGAAAAACTGTTTTTT.

This clonotype was detected ten times or more. This chain links TRBV27 with TRBJ2-3, with 10 bases that match TRBD2. Looked up from germline, CDR1 is MNHEY and CDR2 is SMNVEV (reference sequence). With V trimmed by 5 bases and J by 3 bases, 8 bases remained unmatched. CDR3 length: 16 amino acids. For the CDR3, the DNA is TGTGCCAGCAGTCCGCTTAGCGGGAGGAAGACAGATACGCAGTATTTT. Its translation is CASSPLSGRKTDTQYF.